The 16 T cell receptor beta chains below were found in one sample sequenced in a study of cytomegalovirus exposure and HLA in healthy donors. The PCR ran on 60 Vbeta and 13 Jbeta primers. Repertoires were generated with immunoSEQ multiplex PCR, while TCRdb's copy carries only in-frame clones and drops some. The sample includes approximately 100,000 clones, roughly 80% of them seen just once. The sample taken for sequencing was PBMCs. All receptors come from a female donor in good health and CMV-seronegative.

The V call is TRBV5-6, the J call TRBJ2-3; 8 bases fit TRBD2. This CDR3 is 13 amino acids long. J was trimmed by 5 bases and V by 7 bases; bases with no gene match: 6. The V gene's germline CDR1 is SGHDT and CDR2 YYEEEE. CDR3 in DNA: TGTGCCAGCTTCGAGAGCGGGGGAGATACGCAGTATTTT. Its protein product is CASFESGGDTQYF.

The rearrangement joins TRBV5-6 to TRBJ2-5, with D hard to call. The V gene lost 3 bases and the J gene lost 9 bases, with 9 bases spanning the gap. CDR1 is SGHDT, CDR2 YYEEEE, per germline. The CDR3 extends over 11 amino acids. The CDR3: CASSSSSSQYF. CDR3 coding DNA: TGTGCCAGCAGCTCCAGTAGCTCCCAGTACTTC. The full variable domain, completed using reference TRBV5-6 and TRBJ2-5, is DAGVTQSPTHLIKTRGQQVTLRCSPKSGHDTVSWYQQALGQGPQFIFQYYEEEERQRGNFPDRFSGHQFPNYSSELNVNALLLGDSALYLCASSSSSSQYFGPGTRLLVL.

This clone was recorded only once. The V gene is TRBV7-9, the J gene TRBJ2-1; 9 nucleotides match TRBD2. The V segment lost 5 bases and the J segment 8 bases; nucleotides outside the gene matches: 4. Germline V lookup: CDR1 SEHNR, CDR2 FQNEAQ (reference sequence). The CDR3 has 13 amino acids. The CDR3 sequence is CASSLRTSDEQFF. Here the CDR3 DNA reads TGTGCCAGCAGCCTAAGGACTAGCGATGAGCAGTTCTTC.

The V call is TRBV5-4, the J call TRBJ2-2; maybe TRBD1 (6 bases). V gave up 0 bases and J gave up 3 bases, with 9 bases separating them. The germline gives CDR1 SGHNT, CDR2 YYREEE (reference sequence). The CDR3 contains 15 residues. The CDR3 is CASSLAQGDTGELFF. The DNA of the CDR3 is TGTGCCAGCAGCTTGGCACAGGGTGACACCGGGGAGCTGTTTTTT.

The chain is built from TRBV27 and TRBJ1-2; D gene unclear. The V and J ends lost 7 bases and 7 bases respectively, with 13 bases between them. Germline-derived CDR1 and CDR2 are MNHEY and SMNVEV (reference sequence). The CDR3 loop spans 12 amino acids. For the CDR3, the DNA is TGTGCCAGCACCGACGGGGTTGGTGGCTACACCTTC. The encoded protein is CASTDGVGGYTF.

This clone is a singleton in its sample. The rearrangement links TRBV4-2 to TRBJ2-5, with a possible D match to TRBD1 (6 bases). V was shortened by 1 base and J by 11 bases, with 17 bases between the two germline ends. The CDR3 totals 14 residues. CDR1 and CDR2 from the germline V gene are LGHNA and YNFKEQ. This chain's CDR3 is CASSQGQALTSQYF. DNA of the CDR3: TGTGCCAGCAGCCAAGGACAGGCCCTCACATCGCAGTACTTC.

V is TRBV1 and J is TRBJ1-3; the table's D gene call, TRBD1, was not cross checked with the DNA. TRBV1 is a pseudogene. CDR3 length equals 16 residues. The CDR3 protein is CTSSQDKETVGNTIYF. As DNA, the CDR3 is TGCACCAGCAGCCAAGATAAGGAGACAGTTGGAAACACCATATATTTT.

This clone was observed once. The rearrangement uses TRBV29-1 and TRBJ1-2; D perhaps matches TRBD1 (5 bases). Trimming shortened V by 4 bases and J by 10 bases, and 19 bases separated the two germline ends. The CDR3 totals 13 residues. Germline CDR1 is SQVTM and CDR2 is ANQGSEA. CDR3 residues: CSVVSSGVVNYTF. CDR3 DNA sequence: TGCAGCGTTGTGAGTTCGGGGGTGGTTAACTACACCTTC.

This sequence joins TRBV5-6 and TRBJ2-1; 8 nucleotides match TRBD2. With V trimmed by 4 bases and J by 5 bases, 17 bases remained unmatched. The CDR3 length is 18 residues. The V gene's germline CDR1 is SGHDT and CDR2 YYEEEE. The CDR3 loop reads CASSNRVNLGTSNNEQFF. The CDR3 DNA follows: TGTGCCAGCAGCAACCGGGTCAACCTCGGGACTAGTAACAATGAGCAGTTCTTC.

This chain connects TRBV6-6 to TRBJ1-2; weak D call: TRBD1 (5 bases). CDR3 length equals 14 residues. Trimming stripped 2 bases from V and 6 bases from J, with 13 bases between. CDR1 and CDR2 (germline): MNHNY, SVGAGI (reference sequence). For the CDR3, the DNA is TGTGCCAGCAGTTACGGCGGGACGTTCGATGGCTACACCTTC. This gives the protein CASSYGGTFDGYTF.

J is TRBJ2-3 and V is TRBV5-1; TRBD1 agrees at 7 bases. The junction had 9 bases not matched to a gene; V was cut back by 5 bases and J by 3 bases. Germline V gene data show CDR1 as SGHRS and CDR2 as YFSETQ. This CDR3 spans 15 amino acids. The CDR3 reads CASRLTGSGTDTQYF. The DNA of the CDR3 is TGCGCCAGCAGGTTGACAGGGTCTGGGACAGATACGCAGTATTTT.

This chain uses TRBV19 with TRBJ1-2; D not resolved. CDR3 length: 12 amino acids. From germline, CDR1 is LNHDA and CDR2 SQIVND (reference sequence). V lost 4 bases, J lost 8 bases, and 11 bases lay in between. DNA for the CDR3: TGTGCCAGTAGTAACTCTCTCGGGGGCTACACCTTC. Its translation: CASSNSLGGYTF. The whole variable domain, filled in from reference TRBV19 and TRBJ1-2, reads DGGITQSPKYLFRKEGQNVTLSCEQNLNHDAMYWYRQDPGQGLRLIYYSQIVNDFQKGDIAEGYSVSREKKESFPLTVTSAQKNPTAFYLCASSNSLGGYTFGSGTRLTVV.

The chain links TRBV4-3 to TRBJ2-7; TRBD2 agrees at 9 bases. The V and J ends lost 1 base and 3 bases, in that order; junction bases with no gene match: 10. The CDR3 extends over 17 amino acids. Looked up from germline, CDR1 is LGHNA and CDR2 is YSLEER. The CDR3 DNA reads as TGCGCCAGCAGCCAAGGAGTAGCGCGGGGGGGCCTCTACGAGCAGTACTTC. Its protein product is CASSQGVARGGLYEQYF.

This chain uses TRBV5-4 with TRBJ2-5, with a tentative D call TRBD2 (5 bases). With 3 bases removed from V and 3 bases from J, the gap between germline ends came to 9 bases. Germline lookup yields CDR1 SGHNT and CDR2 YYREEE (reference sequence). The CDR3 consists of 13 residues. CDR3 loop: CASSSTREETQYF. CDR3 coding DNA: TGTGCCAGCAGCTCTACTAGGGAAGAGACCCAGTACTTC.

V is TRBV5-5 and J is TRBJ2-7; 8 bases are a match to TRBD1. CDR1 and CDR2 (germline): SGHKS, YYEKEE (reference sequence). The CDR3 length is 16 residues. V was pared by 0 bases and J by 0 bases, with 5 bases of the junction left unmatched. CDR3 bases: TGTGCCAGCAGCTTGGAGAGGACAGGGACCTCCTACGAGCAGTACTTC. This translates into CASSLERTGTSYEQYF.

Only one count was recorded for this clone. The chain uses TRBV27 and TRBJ2-6; the D gene is possibly TRBD1 (5 bases). CDR1 and CDR2 (germline): MNHEY, SMNVEV (reference sequence). This CDR3 comprises 15 residues. V lost 8 bases to trimming and J lost 3 bases, with 14 bases between them. For the CDR3, the DNA is TGTGCCAGCCGTACTTCAGGGTTTGGGGCCAACGTCCTGACTTTC. Residues: CASRTSGFGANVLTF. Complete variable domain (other parts from reference TRBV27 and TRBJ2-6): EAQVTQNPRYLITVTGKKLTVTCSQNMNHEYMSWYRQDPGLGLRQIYYSMNVEVTDKGDVPEGYKVSRKEKRNFPLILESPSPNQTSLYFCASRTSGFGANVLTFGAGSRLTVL.